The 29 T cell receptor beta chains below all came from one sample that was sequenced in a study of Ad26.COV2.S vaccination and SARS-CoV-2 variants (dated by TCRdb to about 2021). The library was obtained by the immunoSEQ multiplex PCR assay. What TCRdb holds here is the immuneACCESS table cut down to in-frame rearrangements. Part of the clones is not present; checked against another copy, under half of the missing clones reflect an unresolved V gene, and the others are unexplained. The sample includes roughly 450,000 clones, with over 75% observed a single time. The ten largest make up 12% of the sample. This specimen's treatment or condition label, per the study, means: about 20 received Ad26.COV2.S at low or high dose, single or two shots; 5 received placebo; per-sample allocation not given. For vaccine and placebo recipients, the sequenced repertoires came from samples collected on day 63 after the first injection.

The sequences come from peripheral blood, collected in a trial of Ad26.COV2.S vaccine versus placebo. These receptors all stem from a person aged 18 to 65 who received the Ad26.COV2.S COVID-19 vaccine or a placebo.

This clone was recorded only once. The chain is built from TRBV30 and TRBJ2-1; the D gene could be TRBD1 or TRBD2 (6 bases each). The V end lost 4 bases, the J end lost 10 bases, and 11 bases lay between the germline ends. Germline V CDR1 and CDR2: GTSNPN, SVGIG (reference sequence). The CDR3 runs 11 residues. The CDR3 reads CAWKKGGEQFF. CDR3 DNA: TGTGCCTGGAAAAAGGGGGGAGAGCAGTTCTTC. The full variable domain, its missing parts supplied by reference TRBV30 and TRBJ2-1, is SQTIHQWPATLVQPVGSPLSLECTVEGTSNPNLYWYRQAAGRGLQLLFYSVGIGQISSEVPQNLSASRPQDRQFILSSKKLLLSDSGFYLCAWKKGGEQFFGPGTRLTVL.

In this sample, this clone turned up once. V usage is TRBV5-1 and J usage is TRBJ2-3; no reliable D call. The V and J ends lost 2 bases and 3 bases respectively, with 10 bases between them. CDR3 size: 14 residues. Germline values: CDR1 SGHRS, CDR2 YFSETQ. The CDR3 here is CASSFGLSTDTQYF. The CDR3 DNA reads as TGCGCCAGCAGCTTTGGATTATCAACAGATACGCAGTATTTT.

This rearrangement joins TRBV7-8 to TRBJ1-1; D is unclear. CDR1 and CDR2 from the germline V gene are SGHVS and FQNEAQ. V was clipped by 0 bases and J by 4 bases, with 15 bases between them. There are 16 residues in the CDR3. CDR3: CASSLAYKGLVTEAFF. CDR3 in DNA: TGTGCCAGCAGCTTAGCTTATAAGGGTCTCGTCACTGAAGCTTTCTTT.

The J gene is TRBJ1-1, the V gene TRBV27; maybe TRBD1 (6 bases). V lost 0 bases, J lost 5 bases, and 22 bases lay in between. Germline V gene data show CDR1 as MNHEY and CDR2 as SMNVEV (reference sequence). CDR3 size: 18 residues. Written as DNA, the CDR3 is TGTGCCAGCAGTTTATCCGGGTTTGTGGCAGGGGTAGAGACTGAAGCTTTCTTT. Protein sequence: CASSLSGFVAGVETEAFF.

Written as DNA, the CDR3 is TGCGCCAGCAGCTTGTCTGGGGTTTCTGGCACTGAAGCTTTCTTT. It translates to CASSLSGVSGTEAFF. This chain joins TRBV5-1 and TRBJ1-1, with D uncertain. The CDR3 is made up of 15 amino acids. CDR1 and CDR2 (germline): SGHRS, YFSETQ. The V and J ends lost 1 base and 4 bases respectively, with 14 bases between them.

Written as DNA, the CDR3 is TGTGCCAGCAGCTTTTTGAACTTGAATGAAAAACTGTTTTTT. It specifies CASSFLNLNEKLFF. The chain has TRBV7-8 and TRBJ1-4; D is uncertain. The CDR3 is made up of 14 amino acids. Germline V gives CDR1 SGHVS, CDR2 FQNEAQ. V lost 3 bases to trimming and J lost 5 bases, with 10 bases between them.

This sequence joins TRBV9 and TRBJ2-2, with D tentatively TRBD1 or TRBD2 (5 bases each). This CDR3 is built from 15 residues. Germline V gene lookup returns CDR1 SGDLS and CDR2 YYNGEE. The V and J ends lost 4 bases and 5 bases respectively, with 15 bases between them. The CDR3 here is CASSRDPDWTGELFF. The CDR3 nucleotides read TGTGCCAGCAGCCGGGACCCAGACTGGACCGGGGAGCTGTTTTTT.

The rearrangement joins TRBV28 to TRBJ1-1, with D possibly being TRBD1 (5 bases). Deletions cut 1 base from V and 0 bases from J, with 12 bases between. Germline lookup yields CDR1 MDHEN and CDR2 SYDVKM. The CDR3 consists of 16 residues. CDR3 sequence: CASSLSLQEMNTEAFF. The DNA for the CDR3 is TGTGCCAGCAGTTTATCCCTACAGGAAATGAACACTGAAGCTTTCTTT.

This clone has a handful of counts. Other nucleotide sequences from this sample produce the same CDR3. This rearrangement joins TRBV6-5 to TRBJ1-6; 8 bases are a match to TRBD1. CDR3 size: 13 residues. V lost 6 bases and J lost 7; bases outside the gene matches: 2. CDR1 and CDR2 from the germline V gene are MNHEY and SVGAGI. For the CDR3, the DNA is TGTGCCAGCAGGGACAGGGACAATTCACCCCTCCACTTT. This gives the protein CASRDRDNSPLHF.

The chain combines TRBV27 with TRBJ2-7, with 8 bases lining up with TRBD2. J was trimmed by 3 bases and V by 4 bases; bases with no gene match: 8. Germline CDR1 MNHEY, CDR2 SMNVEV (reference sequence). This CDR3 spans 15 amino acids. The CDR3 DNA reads TGTGCCAGCAGTTCAGAAAACAGCGGGAGCTACGAGCAGTACTTC. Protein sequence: CASSSENSGSYEQYF.

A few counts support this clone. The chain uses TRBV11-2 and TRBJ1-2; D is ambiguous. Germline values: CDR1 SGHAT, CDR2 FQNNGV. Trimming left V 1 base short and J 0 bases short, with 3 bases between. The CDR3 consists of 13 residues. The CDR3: CASSLGANYGYTF. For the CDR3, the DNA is TGTGCCAGCAGCTTAGGAGCTAACTATGGCTACACCTTC.

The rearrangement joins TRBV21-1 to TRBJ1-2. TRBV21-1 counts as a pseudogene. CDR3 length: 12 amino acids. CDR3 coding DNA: TGTGCCAGCACCACCGATTCCGGGATTTACACCTTC. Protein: CASTTDSGIYTF.

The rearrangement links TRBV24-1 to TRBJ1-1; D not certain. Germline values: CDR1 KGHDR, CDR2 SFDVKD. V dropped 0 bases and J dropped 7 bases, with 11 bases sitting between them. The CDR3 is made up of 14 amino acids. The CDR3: CATSDLNIPNEAFF. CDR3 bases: TGTGCCACCAGTGATTTGAATATCCCCAATGAAGCTTTCTTT.

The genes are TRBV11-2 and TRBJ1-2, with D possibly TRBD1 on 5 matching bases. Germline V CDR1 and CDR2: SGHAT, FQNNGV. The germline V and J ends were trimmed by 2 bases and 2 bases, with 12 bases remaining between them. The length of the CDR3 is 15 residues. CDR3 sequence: CASSLKIGANYGYTF. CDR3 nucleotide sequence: TGTGCCAGCAGCTTAAAGATAGGGGCGAACTATGGCTACACCTTC.

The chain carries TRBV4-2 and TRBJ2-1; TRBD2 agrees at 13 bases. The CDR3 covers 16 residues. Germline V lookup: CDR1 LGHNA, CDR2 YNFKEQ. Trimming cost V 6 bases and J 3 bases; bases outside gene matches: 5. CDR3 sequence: CASRPGTSGVYNEQFF. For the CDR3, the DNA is TGTGCCAGCAGACCTGGGACTAGCGGGGTCTACAATGAGCAGTTCTTC.

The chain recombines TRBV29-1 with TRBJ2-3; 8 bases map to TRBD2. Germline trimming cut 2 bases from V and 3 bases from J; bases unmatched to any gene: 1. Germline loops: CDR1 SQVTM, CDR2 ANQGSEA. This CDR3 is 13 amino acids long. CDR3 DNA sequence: TGCAGCGTTGAATTAGCGGGGACAGATACGCAGTATTTT. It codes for CSVELAGTDTQYF.

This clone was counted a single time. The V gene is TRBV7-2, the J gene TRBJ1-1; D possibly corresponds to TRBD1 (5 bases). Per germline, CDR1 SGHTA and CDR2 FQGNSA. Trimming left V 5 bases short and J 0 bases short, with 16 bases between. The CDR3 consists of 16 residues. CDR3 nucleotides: TGTGCCAGCAGCGTAATGTCCGGGACGGTGAACACTGAAGCTTTCTTT. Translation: CASSVMSGTVNTEAFF.

The CDR3 DNA follows: TGTGCCAGCCGCCCTGTAGGGGGGTCTTCCTACGAGCAGTACTTC. This translates into CASRPVGGSSYEQYF. The V gene is TRBV28, the J gene TRBJ2-7, with D possibly being TRBD1 or TRBD2 (6 bases each). There are 15 residues in the CDR3. The V and J ends lost 8 bases and 1 base respectively, with 18 bases between them. In germline, CDR1 is MDHEN, CDR2 SYDVKM.

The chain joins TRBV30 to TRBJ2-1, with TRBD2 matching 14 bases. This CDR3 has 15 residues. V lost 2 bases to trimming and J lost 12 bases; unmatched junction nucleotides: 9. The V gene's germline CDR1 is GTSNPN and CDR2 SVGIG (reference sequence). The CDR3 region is CAWSTGTSGGSGQFF. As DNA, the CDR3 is TGTGCCTGGAGTACCGGGACTAGCGGGGGTAGTGGGCAGTTCTTC. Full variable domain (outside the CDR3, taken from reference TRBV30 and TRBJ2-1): SQTIHQWPATLVQPVGSPLSLECTVEGTSNPNLYWYRQAAGRGLQLLFYSVGIGQISSEVPQNLSASRPQDRQFILSSKKLLLSDSGFYLCAWSTGTSGGSGQFFGPGTRLTVL.

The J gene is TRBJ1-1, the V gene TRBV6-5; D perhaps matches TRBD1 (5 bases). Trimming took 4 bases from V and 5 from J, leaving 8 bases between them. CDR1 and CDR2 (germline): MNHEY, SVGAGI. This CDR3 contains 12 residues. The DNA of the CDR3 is TGTGCCAGCAGTTTTCAGGGAACTGAAGCTTTCTTT. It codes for CASSFQGTEAFF.

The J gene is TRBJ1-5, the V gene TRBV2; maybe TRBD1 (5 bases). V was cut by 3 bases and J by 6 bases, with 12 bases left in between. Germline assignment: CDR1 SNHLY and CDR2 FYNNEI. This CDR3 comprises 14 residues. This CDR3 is CASSDGRVVQPQHF. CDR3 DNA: TGTGCCAGCAGTGATGGCAGGGTGGTTCAGCCCCAGCATTTT.

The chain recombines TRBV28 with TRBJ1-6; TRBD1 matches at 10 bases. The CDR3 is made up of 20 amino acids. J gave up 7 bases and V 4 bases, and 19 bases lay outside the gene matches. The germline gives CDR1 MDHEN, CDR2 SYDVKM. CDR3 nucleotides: TGTGCCAGCAGTTCGCTAGGAGAGACAGGGGGCGCGTTACGGAATTCACCCCTCCACTTT. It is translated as CASSSLGETGGALRNSPLHF.

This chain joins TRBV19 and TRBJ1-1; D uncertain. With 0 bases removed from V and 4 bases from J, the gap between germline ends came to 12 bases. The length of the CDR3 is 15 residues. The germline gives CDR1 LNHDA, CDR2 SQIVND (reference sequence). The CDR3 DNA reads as TGTGCCAGTAGTATAGATGAGGGCTTTGGCACTGAAGCTTTCTTT. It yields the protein CASSIDEGFGTEAFF.

The CDR3 spells CASSQERPGGRAGELFF. CDR3 in DNA: TGCGCCAGCAGCCAAGAACGGCCAGGGGGCAGGGCCGGGGAGCTGTTTTTT. The rearrangement joins TRBV4-3 to TRBJ2-2; TRBD1 agrees at 8 bases. CDR1 and CDR2 from the germline V gene are LGHNA and YSLEER. Germline trimming cut 0 bases from V and 6 bases from J; bases unmatched to any gene: 9. CDR3 length: 17 amino acids.

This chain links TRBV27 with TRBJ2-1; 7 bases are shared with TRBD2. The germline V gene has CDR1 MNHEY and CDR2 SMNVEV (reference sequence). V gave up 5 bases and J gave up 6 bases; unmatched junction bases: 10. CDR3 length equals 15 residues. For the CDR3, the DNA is TGTGCCAGCAGTCCGCTAGCTAGCGGCCTCAATGAGCAGTTCTTC. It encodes CASSPLASGLNEQFF.

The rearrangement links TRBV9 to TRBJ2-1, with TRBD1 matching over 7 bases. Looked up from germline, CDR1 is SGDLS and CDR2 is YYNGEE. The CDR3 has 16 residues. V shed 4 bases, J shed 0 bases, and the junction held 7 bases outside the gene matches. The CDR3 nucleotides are TGTGCCAGCAGCTCCCGACAGGGAAGCTCCTACAATGAGCAGTTCTTC. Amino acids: CASSSRQGSSYNEQFF.

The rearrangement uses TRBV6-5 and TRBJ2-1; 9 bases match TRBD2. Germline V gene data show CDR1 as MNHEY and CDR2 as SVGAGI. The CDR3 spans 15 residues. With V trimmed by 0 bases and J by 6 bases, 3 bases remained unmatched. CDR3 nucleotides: TGTGCCAGCAGTTACTCTAGCGGGAGCATCAATGAGCAGTTCTTC. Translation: CASSYSSGSINEQFF.

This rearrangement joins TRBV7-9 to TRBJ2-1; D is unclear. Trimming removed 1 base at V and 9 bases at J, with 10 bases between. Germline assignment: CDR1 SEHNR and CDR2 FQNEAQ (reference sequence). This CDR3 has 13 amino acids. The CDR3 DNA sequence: TGTGCCAGCAGCTTAGACCTCGCAGGTGAGCAGTTCTTC. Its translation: CASSLDLAGEQFF.

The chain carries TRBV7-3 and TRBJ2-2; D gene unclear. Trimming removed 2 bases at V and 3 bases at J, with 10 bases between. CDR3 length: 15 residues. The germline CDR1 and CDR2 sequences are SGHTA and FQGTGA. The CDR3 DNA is TGTGCCAGCAGCTTAGTTGGTGGTCACACCGGGGAGCTGTTTTTT. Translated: CASSLVGGHTGELFF.